Included here is one T cell receptor (beta chain) sequence, with context. The sample is drawn from a study of blood T cell repertoires in COVID-19. Study as a whole: Sample material is recorded as cDNA or gDNA derived from T cells, B-cell-depleted T cells, or PBMCs.

Seattle patients were enrolled during active infection and followed longitudinally. Original analysis: The assay estimated nucleated cells by amplifying reference gene primers. The table came from immunoSEQ multiplex PCR; TCRdb's copy has only in-frame clones and leaves some out. V and J calls and clone size are those listed in that table; D and trimming were worked out from the DNA. The sample includes under 300,000 clones, approximately 86% of them seen just once. This TCR was sampled from a woman aged 70-85 years with COVID-19, enrolled during active disease. Sequenced input: peripheral blood.

CDR3 sequence: CASSHYAGGLKSTDTQYF. The CDR3 DNA reads as TGTGCCAGCAGCCATTATGCGGGGGGGTTGAAAAGCACAGATACGCAGTATTTT. V is TRBV14 and J is TRBJ2-3; 9 bases align to TRBD2. V lost 3 bases and J lost 0; bases outside the gene matches: 10. The CDR3 has 18 amino acids. From germline, CDR1 is SGHDN and CDR2 FVKESK.